This TCR beta chain was obtained from a study of beta chain features in type 1 diabetes. Study summary: Regarding age, gender and cell yields, patients proved similar to healthy donors. Study results and limitations: In every one of the four CD4+ subsets, TCRB CDR3s were moderately but significantly shorter in Type 1 diabetes patients.

This CDR3 has 15 amino acids. Germline V gene sequence: CDR1 MNHEY, CDR2 SVGAGI. V lost 0 bases, J lost 1 base, and 8 bases lay in between. On this clone: Its specificity is not known.

Expressed TCRB transcripts were sequenced because the isolated RNA had all been reverse transcribed beforehand. Method: immunoSEQ multiplex PCR; TCRdb's copy keeps in-frame clones and lacks some. The data hold roughly 700,000 clones, with around an eighth observed a single time. Sequencing input: naive CD4+ T cells from blood. The origin of this receptor is a man aged 18 to 30 with type 1 diabetes. The chain employs TRBV6-5 and TRBJ2-3; a possible D gene is TRBD1 (5 bases). Written as DNA, the CDR3 is TGTGCCAGCAGTTACTCGACAGCGCGCACAGATACGCAGTATTTT. It yields the protein CASSYSTARTDTQYF.